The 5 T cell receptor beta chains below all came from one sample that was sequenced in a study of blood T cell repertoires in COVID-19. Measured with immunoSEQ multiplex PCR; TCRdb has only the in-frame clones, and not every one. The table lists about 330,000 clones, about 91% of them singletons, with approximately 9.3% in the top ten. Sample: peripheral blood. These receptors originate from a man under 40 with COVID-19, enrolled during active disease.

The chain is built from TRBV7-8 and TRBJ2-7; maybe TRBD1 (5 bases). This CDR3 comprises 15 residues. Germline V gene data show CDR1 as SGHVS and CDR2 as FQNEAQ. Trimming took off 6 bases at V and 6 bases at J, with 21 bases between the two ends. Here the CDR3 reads CASSNRGASRGEQYF. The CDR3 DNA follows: TGTGCCAGCAGTAATAGGGGTGCCAGCCGTGGCGAGCAGTACTTC.

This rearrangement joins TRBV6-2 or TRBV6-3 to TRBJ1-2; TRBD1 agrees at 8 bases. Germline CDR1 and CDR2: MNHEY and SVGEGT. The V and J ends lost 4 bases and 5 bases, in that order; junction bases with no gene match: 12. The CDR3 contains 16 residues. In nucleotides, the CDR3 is TGTGCCAGCAGTTTGGACGGGACAGGATTTGTGTATGGCTACACCTTC. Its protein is CASSLDGTGFVYGYTF.

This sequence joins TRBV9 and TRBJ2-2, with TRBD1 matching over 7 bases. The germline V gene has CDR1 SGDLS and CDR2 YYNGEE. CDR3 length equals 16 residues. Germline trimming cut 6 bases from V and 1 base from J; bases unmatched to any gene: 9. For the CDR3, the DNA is TGTGCCAGCACCAGATTGACAGGGATGAACACCGGGGAGCTGTTTTTT. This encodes CASTRLTGMNTGELFF.

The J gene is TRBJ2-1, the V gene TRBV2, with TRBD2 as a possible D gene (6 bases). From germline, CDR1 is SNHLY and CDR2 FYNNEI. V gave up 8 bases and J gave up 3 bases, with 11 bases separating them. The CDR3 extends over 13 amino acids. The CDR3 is CASQRLGYNEQFF. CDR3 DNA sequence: TGTGCCAGCCAGAGACTAGGCTACAATGAGCAGTTCTTC.

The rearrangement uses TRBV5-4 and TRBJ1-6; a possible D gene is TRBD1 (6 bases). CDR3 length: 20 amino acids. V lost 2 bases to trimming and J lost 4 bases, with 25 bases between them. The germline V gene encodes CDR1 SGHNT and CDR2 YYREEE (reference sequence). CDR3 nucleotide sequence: TGTGCCAGCAGCTTTTACCCCCGCGGGGGAACAGGGCCTTATAATTCACCCCTCCACTTT. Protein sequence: CASSFYPRGGTGPYNSPLHF.